This T cell receptor beta chain was identified in a study of cytomegalovirus exposure and HLA in healthy donors (dated by TCRdb to about 2017). About the full investigation: A later analysis indicated that the 130 or so validation repertoires were generated on the platform also employed for the 700 or so repertoires of the first cohort. The study aimed to test whether signatures of past pathogen exposure could be identified by cataloging public T cell receptors. In addition to the first cohort of 650 to 800 subjects, a separate validation cohort of 130 or so different subjects was used. High-throughput TCR immunosequencing, statistical association of individual TCRs with disease status, and machine learning were combined to predict cytomegalovirus infection status.

The study at large found these results: The study listed 164 TCR beta chains as associated with cytomegalovirus. A few of the identified cytomegalovirus-associated TCR beta chains were confirmed in vitro to be specific for cytomegalovirus antigens. Cytomegalovirus status was reported to be diagnosed by the classifier with high specificity and sensitivity in both the original and validation cohorts. The authors suggested that the approach could potentially be extended to other disease states and immunological phenotypes. The validation cohort had no HLA typing available for a later analysis, so co-occurrence within that cohort was assessed over all 120 or so repertoires. Most TCR sequences were seen in very few donors, while some public TCRs were found in many individuals. In a later analysis, TCRs clustered in the first cohort were found to also tend to co-occur in the 130 or so validation repertoires, with approximately 95% of cluster scores above 0.

The donors belonged to the validation cohort of around 110 subjects, which was separate from the approximately 680-subject first cohort. Library construction relied on the immunoSEQ multiplex PCR assay. The authors' analysis ran thus. A statistical classification framework was built for diagnosing cytomegalovirus status from the catalog of TCR beta chain sequences. In its TCRdb copy, this immuneACCESS table keeps in-frame sequences only and misses some clones. Where compared with another copy, unresolved V genes explain less than half of these, and the others have no known cause. The DNA was the basis for D and trimming; V, J and clone size are from that table. Across this sample there are 70,000 to 90,000 clones, with 85% seen only once. The top ten hold less than 3% of the sample. The CDR3, cysteine through phenylalanine, is 15 amino acids long. Just CDR3 DNA is preserved here, 45 bases in frame from base 1. CDR1 and CDR2 were assigned from the germline V gene as SGHTA and FQGNSA. V loses 7 bases, J loses 1 base, and the germline ends lie 14 bases apart.

Concerning this clone itself: No cognate antigen has been identified for it. No qualities accompany the bases; no much larger clone lies one base away.

Sequenced material: PBMCs. The TCR was taken from a man aged 25-45 years in good health and CMV-seronegative. This sequence uses TRBV7-2 and TRBJ1-5; TRBD1 is a weak D gene call, 5 bases matching. The sequenced DNA is TGTGCCAGCACCCCTAGGCGGGACAGCAATCAGCCCCAGCATTTT. Its coded protein is CASTPRRDSNQPQHF.